This paragraph reports one T cell receptor (beta chain). The sample is drawn from a study of blood T cell repertoires in COVID-19. For the study at large: Samples taken during acute and convalescent COVID-19 were collected in the United States, Italy and Spain. PBMCs, B-cell-depleted T cells, or T cells were the source of the cDNA or gDNA that made up the material.

There are 13 residues in the CDR3. V was clipped by 5 bases and J by 8 bases, with 13 bases between them. Authors' methods: Amplified reference gene primers provided the basis for estimating nucleated cell counts. TCRdb's table, derived via immunoSEQ multiplex PCR, lists solely in-frame clones and lacks some. The D gene and trimming were derived from the DNA, and the V and J assignments and clone size from that table. The table records roughly 79,000 clones, approximately 90% of them present only once. Input material: peripheral blood. This TCR was sampled from a man aged 45 to 65 with active COVID-19. V and J are TRBV12-3 or TRBV12-4 and TRBJ2-1; D call uncertain. This CDR3 reads CASSPTQAHEQFF. CDR3 DNA sequence: TGTGCCAGCAGTCCTACCCAGGCGCATGAGCAGTTCTTC.